This T cell receptor beta chain was recovered during a study of T cell responses to AZD1222 COVID-19 vaccine. Whole-study results and caveats: The reported proportion of spike-specific TCRs targeting unmutated variant regions was nearly half.

Only in-frame clones appear in the TCRdb table, and some are missing; sequencing was by immunoSEQ multiplex PCR. Of 75,000 to 85,000 clones listed, around 88% were seen once; the top ten hold 11%. Trimming took 5 bases from V and 5 from J; bases not matched to a gene: 4. CDR1 SGHDT and CDR2 YYEEEE come from the germline V gene. The CDR3 totals 13 residues. Details on this clone: Antigen: not known.

This specimen consisted of peripheral blood, obtained 28 days after the second AZD1222 dose. The rearrangement joins TRBV5-6 to TRBJ1-2, with 9 bases lining up with TRBD1. This receptor was identified in an adult who received the AZD1222 COVID-19 vaccine. CDR3: CASSRTGEYGYTF. As DNA, the CDR3 is TGTGCCAGCAGTCGGACAGGGGAGTATGGCTACACCTTC.